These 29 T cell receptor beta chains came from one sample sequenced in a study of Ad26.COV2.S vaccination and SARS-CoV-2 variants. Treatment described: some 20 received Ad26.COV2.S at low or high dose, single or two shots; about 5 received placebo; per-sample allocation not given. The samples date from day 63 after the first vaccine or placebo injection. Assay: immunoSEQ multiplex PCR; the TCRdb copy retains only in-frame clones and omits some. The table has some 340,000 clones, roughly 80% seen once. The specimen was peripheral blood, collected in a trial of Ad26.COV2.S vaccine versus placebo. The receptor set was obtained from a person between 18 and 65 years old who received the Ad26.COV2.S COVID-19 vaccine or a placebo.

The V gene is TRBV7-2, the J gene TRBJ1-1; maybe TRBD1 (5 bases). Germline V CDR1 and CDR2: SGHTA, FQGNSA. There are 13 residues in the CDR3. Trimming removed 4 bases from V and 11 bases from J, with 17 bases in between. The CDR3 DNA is TGTGCCAGCAGCTACGGGGGGGTTGGTACGGCTTTCTTT. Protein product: CASSYGGVGTAFF.

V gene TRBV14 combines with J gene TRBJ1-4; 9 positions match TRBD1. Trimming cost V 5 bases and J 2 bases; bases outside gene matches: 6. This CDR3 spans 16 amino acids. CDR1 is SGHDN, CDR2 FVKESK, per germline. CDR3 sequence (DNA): TGTGCCAGCAGCAAGGACAGGGGCCTCACTAATGAAAAACTGTTTTTT. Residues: CASSKDRGLTNEKLFF.

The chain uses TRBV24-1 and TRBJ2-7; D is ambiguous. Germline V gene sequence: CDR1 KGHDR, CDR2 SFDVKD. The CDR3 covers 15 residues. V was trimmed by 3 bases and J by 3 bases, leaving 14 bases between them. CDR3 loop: CATSDSDPGNYEQYF. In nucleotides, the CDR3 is TGTGCCACCAGTGATAGCGACCCTGGTAACTACGAGCAGTACTTC.

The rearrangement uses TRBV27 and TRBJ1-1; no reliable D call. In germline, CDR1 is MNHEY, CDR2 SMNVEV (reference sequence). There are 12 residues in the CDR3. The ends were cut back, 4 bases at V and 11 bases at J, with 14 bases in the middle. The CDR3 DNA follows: TGTGCCAGCAGTTCCCCATTCGCCGTGGCTTTCTTT. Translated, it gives CASSSPFAVAFF.

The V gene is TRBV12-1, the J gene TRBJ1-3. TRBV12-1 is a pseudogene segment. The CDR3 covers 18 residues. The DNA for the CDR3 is TGTGCCAGCAGCCAGAGACACGGATCCCCGACTCTGGGAAACACCATATATTTT. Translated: CASSQRHGSPTLGNTIYF.

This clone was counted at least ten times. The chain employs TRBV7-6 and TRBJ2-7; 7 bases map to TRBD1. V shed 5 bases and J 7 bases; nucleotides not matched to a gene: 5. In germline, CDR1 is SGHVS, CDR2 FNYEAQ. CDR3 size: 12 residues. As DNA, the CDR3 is TGTGCCAGCAGCCTGCCCAGGGGGGAGCAGTACTTC. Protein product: CASSLPRGEQYF.

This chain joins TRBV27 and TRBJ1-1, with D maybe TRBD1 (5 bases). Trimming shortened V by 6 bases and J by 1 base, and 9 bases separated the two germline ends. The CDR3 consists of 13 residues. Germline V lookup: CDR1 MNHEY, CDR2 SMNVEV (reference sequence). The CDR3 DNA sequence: TGTGCCAGCAGCGACAGACAGAACACTGAAGCTTTCTTT. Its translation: CASSDRQNTEAFF.

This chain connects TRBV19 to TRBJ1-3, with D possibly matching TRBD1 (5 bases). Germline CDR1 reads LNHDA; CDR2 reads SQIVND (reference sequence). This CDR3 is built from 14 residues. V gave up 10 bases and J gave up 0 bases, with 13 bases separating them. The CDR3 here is CATTQTVSGNTIYF. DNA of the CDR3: TGTGCCACTACACAGACAGTCTCTGGAAACACCATATATTTT.

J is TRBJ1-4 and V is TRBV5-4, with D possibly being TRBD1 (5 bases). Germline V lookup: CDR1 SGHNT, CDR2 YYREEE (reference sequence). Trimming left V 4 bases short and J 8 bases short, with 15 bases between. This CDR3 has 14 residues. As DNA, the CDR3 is TGTGCCAGCAGCCCCGACAGTAGAGGGGAAAAACTGTTTTTT. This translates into CASSPDSRGEKLFF.

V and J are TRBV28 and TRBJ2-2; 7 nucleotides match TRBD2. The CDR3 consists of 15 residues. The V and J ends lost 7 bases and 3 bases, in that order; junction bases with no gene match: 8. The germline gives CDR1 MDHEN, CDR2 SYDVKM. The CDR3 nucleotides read TGTGCCAGCACCCACGGGACTACTTACACCGGGGAGCTGTTTTTT. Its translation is CASTHGTTYTGELFF.

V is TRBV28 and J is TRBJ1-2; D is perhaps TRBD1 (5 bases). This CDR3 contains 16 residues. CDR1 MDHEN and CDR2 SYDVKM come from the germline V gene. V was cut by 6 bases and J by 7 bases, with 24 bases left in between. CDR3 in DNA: TGTGCCAGCAGCGGACCCTTACTCAAGGGACCGCTTGGCTACACCTTC. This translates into CASSGPLLKGPLGYTF.

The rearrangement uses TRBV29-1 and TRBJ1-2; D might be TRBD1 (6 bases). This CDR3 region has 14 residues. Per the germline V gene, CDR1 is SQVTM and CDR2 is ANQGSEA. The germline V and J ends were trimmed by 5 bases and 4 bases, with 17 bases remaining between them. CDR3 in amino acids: CSVRQTGASYGYTF. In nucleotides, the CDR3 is TGCAGCGTTAGACAGACAGGAGCCTCCTATGGCTACACCTTC.

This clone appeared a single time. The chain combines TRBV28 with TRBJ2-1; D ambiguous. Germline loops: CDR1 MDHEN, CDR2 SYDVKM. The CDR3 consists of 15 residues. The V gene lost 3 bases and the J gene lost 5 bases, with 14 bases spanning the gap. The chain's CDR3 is CASSFPKVRNNEQFF. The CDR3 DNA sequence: TGTGCCAGCAGTTTTCCCAAAGTGAGAAACAATGAGCAGTTCTTC.

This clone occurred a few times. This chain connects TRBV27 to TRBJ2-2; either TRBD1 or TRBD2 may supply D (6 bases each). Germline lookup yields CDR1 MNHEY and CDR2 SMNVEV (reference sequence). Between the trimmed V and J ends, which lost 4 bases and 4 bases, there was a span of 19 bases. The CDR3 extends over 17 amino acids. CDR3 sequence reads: CASSSGGLQGSTGELFF. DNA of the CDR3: TGTGCCAGCAGTTCTGGGGGGTTACAGGGATCCACCGGGGAGCTGTTTTTT.

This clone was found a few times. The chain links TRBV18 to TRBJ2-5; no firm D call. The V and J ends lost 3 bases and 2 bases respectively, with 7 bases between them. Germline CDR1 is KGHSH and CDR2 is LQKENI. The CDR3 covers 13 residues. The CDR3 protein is CASSPRQQETQYF. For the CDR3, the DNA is TGTGCCAGCTCACCGCGGCAGCAAGAGACCCAGTACTTC.

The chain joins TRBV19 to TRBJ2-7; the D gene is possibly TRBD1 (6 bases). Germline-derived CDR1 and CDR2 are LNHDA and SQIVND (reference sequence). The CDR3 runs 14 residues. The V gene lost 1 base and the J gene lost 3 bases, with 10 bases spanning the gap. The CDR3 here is CASSIVGRGYEQYF. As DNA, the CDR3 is TGTGCCAGTAGTATAGTTGGCAGGGGCTACGAGCAGTACTTC.

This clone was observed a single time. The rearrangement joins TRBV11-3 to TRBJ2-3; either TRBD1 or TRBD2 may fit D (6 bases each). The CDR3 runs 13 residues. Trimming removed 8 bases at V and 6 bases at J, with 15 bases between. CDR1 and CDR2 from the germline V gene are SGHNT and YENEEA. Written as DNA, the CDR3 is TGTGCCAGCGCGGGACTCACAGGGGATACGCAGTATTTT. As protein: CASAGLTGDTQYF.

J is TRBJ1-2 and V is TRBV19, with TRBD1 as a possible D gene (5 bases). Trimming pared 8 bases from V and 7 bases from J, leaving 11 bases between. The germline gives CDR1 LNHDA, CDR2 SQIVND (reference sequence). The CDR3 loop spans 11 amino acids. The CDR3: CASLAGSGYTF. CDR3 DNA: TGTGCCAGTTTGGCAGGGAGTGGCTACACCTTC.

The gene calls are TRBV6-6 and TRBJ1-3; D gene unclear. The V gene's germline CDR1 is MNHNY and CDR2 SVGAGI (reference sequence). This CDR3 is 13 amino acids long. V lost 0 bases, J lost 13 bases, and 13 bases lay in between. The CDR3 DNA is TGTGCCAGCAGTTACTCTCAGAGGAACCTAATATATTTT. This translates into CASSYSQRNLIYF.

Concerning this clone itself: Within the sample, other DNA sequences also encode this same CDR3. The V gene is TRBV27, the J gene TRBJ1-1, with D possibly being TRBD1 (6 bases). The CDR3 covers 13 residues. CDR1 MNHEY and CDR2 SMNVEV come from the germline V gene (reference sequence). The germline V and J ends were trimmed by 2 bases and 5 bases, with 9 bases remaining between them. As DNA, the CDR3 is TGTGCCAGCAGTTTAAGAGGGGGAACTGAAGCTTTCTTT. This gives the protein CASSLRGGTEAFF.

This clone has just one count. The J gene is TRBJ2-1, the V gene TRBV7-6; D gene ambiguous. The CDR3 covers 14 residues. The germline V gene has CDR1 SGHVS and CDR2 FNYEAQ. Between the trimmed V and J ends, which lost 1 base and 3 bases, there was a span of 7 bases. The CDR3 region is CASSLEGNYNEQFF. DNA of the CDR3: TGTGCCAGCAGCTTAGAGGGAAACTACAATGAGCAGTTCTTC.

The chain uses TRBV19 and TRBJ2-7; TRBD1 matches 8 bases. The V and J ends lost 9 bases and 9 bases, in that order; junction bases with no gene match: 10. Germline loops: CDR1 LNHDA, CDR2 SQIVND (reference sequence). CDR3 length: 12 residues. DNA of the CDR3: TGTGCCAGCTCCACTTCCGGGACAGGGCAGTACTTC. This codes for CASSTSGTGQYF.

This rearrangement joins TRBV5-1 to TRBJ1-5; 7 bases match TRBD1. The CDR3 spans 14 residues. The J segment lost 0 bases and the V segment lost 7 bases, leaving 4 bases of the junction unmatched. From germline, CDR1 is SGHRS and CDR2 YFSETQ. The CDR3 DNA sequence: TGCGCCAGCTCAACAGGGGATAGCAATCAGCCCCAGCATTTT. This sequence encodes CASSTGDSNQPQHF.

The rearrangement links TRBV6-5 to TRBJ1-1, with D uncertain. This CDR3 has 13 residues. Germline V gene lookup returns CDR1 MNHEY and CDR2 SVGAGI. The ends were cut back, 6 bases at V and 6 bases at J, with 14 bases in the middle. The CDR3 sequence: CASSRGGLSEAFF. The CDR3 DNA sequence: TGTGCCAGCAGCCGGGGAGGTTTATCTGAAGCTTTCTTT.

The CDR3 region is CASSWTGTEQYF. CDR3 sequence (DNA): TGTGCCAGCAGCTGGACAGGGACCGAGCAGTACTTC. The chain uses TRBV11-2 and TRBJ2-7; the match to TRBD1 covers 8 bases. V lost 4 bases and J lost 6; bases outside the gene matches: 2. Germline V gives CDR1 SGHAT, CDR2 FQNNGV. This CDR3 contains 12 residues.

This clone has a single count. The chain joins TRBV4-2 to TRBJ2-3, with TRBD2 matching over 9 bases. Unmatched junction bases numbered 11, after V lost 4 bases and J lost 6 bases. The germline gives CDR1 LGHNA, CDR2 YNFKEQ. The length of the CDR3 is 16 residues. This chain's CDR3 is CASSPRRAGGVDTQYF. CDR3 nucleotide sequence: TGTGCCAGCAGCCCCCGACGAGCGGGGGGCGTCGATACGCAGTATTTT.

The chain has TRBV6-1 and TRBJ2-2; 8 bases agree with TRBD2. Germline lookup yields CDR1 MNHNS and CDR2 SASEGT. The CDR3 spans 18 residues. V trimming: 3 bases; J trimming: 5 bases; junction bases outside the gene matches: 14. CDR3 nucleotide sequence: TGTGCCAGCAGTGACAGGGGATATAGCGGGGCCGTAACCGGGGAGCTGTTTTTT. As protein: CASSDRGYSGAVTGELFF.

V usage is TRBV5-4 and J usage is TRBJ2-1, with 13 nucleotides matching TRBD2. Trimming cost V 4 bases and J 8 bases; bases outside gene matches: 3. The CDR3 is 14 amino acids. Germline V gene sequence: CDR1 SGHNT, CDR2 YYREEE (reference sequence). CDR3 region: CASSQGLAGDEQFF. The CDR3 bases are TGTGCCAGCAGCCAAGGACTAGCGGGGGATGAGCAGTTCTTC.

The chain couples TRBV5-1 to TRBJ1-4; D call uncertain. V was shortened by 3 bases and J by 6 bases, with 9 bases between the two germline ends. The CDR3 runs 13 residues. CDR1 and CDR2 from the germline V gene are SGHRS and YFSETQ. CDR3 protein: CASSWSSYEKLFF. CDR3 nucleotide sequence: TGCGCCAGCAGCTGGTCGTCTTATGAAAAACTGTTTTTT. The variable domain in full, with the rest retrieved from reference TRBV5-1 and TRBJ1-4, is KAGVTQTPRYLIKTRGQQVTLSCSPISGHRSVSWYQQTPGQGLQFLFEYFSETQRNKGNFPGRFSGRQFSNSRSEMNVSTLELGDSALYLCASSWSSYEKLFFGSGTQLSVL.